This TCR beta chain was profiled in a study of blood T cell repertoires in COVID-19. About the study: From the United States, Italy and Spain came samples of acute and convalescent COVID-19.

Seattle participants joined during active infection and were tracked over time. The assay was immunoSEQ multiplex PCR, and TCRdb's table has in-frame clones only and misses some. There are approximately 500,000 clones in the sample; approximately 89% occur only once, and 0.8% to 0.9% lies in the top ten. V dropped 8 bases and J dropped 8 bases, with 18 bases sitting between them. CDR3 size: 14 residues. Germline values: CDR1 LGHDT, CDR2 YNNKEL (reference sequence). This receptor was taken from a man aged 18 to 29 with COVID-19, enrolled during active disease. V usage is TRBV3-1 (or the pseudogene TRBV3-2) and J usage is TRBJ1-4; D is perhaps TRBD1 (5 bases). The sequencing input was peripheral blood. CDR3 DNA sequence: TGTGCCAGCCCCCCCAGGCAGGGAAGGGAAAAACTGTTTTTT. Its translation: CASPPRQGREKLFF.